These 12 T cell receptor beta chains were sequenced from one sample in a study of cytomegalovirus exposure and HLA in healthy donors. PCR used 60 Vbeta primers and 13 Jbeta primers. Clones were read by immunoSEQ multiplex PCR, and TCRdb kept only the in-frame ones, dropping some. The table shows around 150,000 clones, with roughly 80% occurring only once. The sample was PBMCs. These receptors all come from a man aged 45-65 years in good health and CMV-seropositive.

The chain uses TRBV9 and TRBJ2-7; 10 bases align to TRBD1. Germline V gene data show CDR1 as SGDLS and CDR2 as YYNGEE. V lost 3 bases, J lost 4 bases, and 7 bases stayed unmatched. The CDR3 loop spans 15 amino acids. The CDR3 coding sequence is TGTGCCAGCAGCGGTGGGGACAGGGGTTATTACGAGCAGTACTTC. This encodes CASSGGDRGYYEQYF. The full variable domain, rest sourced from reference TRBV9 and TRBJ2-7, is DSGVTQTPKHLITATGQRVTLRCSPRSGDLSVYWYQQSLDQGLQFLIQYYNGEERAKGNILERFSAQQFPDLHSELNLSSLELGDSALYFCASSGGDRGYYEQYFGPGTRLTVT.

The rearrangement joins TRBV11-2 to TRBJ1-3; D uncertain. Germline CDR1 SGHAT, CDR2 FQNNGV. V was clipped by 5 bases and J by 0 bases, with 8 bases between them. CDR3 size: 14 residues. The CDR3 spells CASSEQSSGNTIYF. The CDR3 DNA is TGTGCCAGCAGCGAACAGAGCTCTGGAAACACCATATATTTT.

This rearrangement joins TRBV7-3 to TRBJ2-5; unclear D gene. Per the germline V gene, CDR1 is SGHTA and CDR2 is FQGTGA. V lost 5 bases to trimming and J lost 6 bases, with 19 bases between them. The CDR3 is made up of 15 amino acids. The CDR3 DNA is TGTGCCAGCAGCCCCCCCCTGGCAGGTTGGCAGACCCAGTACTTC. Residues: CASSPPLAGWQTQYF. The full variable domain, completed using reference TRBV7-3 and TRBJ2-5, is GAGVSQTPSNKVTEKGKYVELRCDPISGHTALYWYRQSLGQGPEFLIYFQGTGAADDSGLPNDRFFAVRPEGSVSTLKIQRTERGDSAVYLCASSPPLAGWQTQYFGPGTRLLVL.

The chain is built from TRBV30 and TRBJ1-3; D is possibly TRBD1 (5 bases). The CDR3 runs 15 residues. Trimming took off 3 bases at V and 0 bases at J, with 12 bases between the two ends. CDR1 is GTSNPN and CDR2 is SVGIG in the germline V gene (reference sequence). Here the CDR3 reads CAWRGGYTSGNTIYF. In nucleotides, the CDR3 is TGTGCCTGGAGGGGGGGTTATACCTCTGGAAACACCATATATTTT.

This sequence joins TRBV7-2 and TRBJ1-2; 8 bases agree with TRBD1. The CDR3 totals 14 residues. The germline V gene encodes CDR1 SGHTA and CDR2 FQGNSA. V lost 5 bases and J lost 2; bases outside the gene matches: 4. The CDR3 region has the DNA TGTGCCAGCAGCGTTCGACAGGGGAACTATGGCTACACCTTC. Translation gives CASSVRQGNYGYTF.

The chain links TRBV7-2 to TRBJ1-1, with D possibly being TRBD1 (6 bases). The CDR3 length is 15 residues. Trimming took off 4 bases at V and 6 bases at J, with 18 bases between the two ends. Germline CDR1 is SGHTA and CDR2 is FQGNSA. The CDR3 DNA sequence: TGTGCCAGCAGCTCTCCTACCGGGACAAGGGCTGAAGCTTTCTTT. Its translation: CASSSPTGTRAEAFF. Complete variable domain (other parts from reference TRBV7-2 and TRBJ1-1): GAGVSQSPSNKVTEKGKDVELRCDPISGHTALYWYRQSLGQGLEFLIYFQGNSAPDKSGLPSDRFSAERTGGSVSTLTIQRTQQEDSAVYLCASSSPTGTRAEAFFGQGTRLTVV.

CDR3 amino acids: CASSMDRVETQYF. The DNA of the CDR3 is TGTGCCAGTAGTATGGACAGGGTAGAGACCCAGTACTTC. The chain has TRBV19 and TRBJ2-5, with 8 bases fitting TRBD1. The CDR3 length is 13 residues. The V and J ends lost 3 bases and 4 bases, in that order; junction bases with no gene match: 1. The V gene's germline CDR1 is LNHDA and CDR2 SQIVND (reference sequence).

The rearrangement links TRBV9 to TRBJ2-5; the match to TRBD2 covers 15 bases. The V and J ends lost 4 bases and 4 bases, in that order; junction bases with no gene match: 8. Germline-derived CDR1 and CDR2 are SGDLS and YYNGEE. The CDR3 is made up of 17 amino acids. The CDR3 is CASSPRTSGGAGETQYF. In nucleotides, the CDR3 is TGTGCCAGCAGCCCTAGGACTAGCGGGGGGGCCGGAGAGACCCAGTACTTC.

The chain links TRBV18 to TRBJ2-2, with 9 bases identical to TRBD1. Germline trimming cut 6 bases from V and 6 bases from J; bases unmatched to any gene: 11. The CDR3 runs 16 residues. Germline CDR1 is KGHSH and CDR2 is LQKENI. The CDR3 loop reads CASSWFGQGISGELFF. CDR3 nucleotide sequence: TGTGCCAGCTCTTGGTTCGGACAGGGGATATCCGGGGAGCTGTTTTTT. The entire variable domain, with the rest obtained from reference TRBV18 and TRBJ2-2, is as follows: NAGVMQNPRHLVRRRGQEARLRCSPMKGHSHVYWYRQLPEEGLKFMVYLQKENIIDESGMPKERFSAEFPKEGPSILRIQQVVRGDSAAYFCASSWFGQGISGELFFGEGSRLTVL.

This sequence joins TRBV30 and TRBJ2-5; 10 nucleotides line up with TRBD2. Looked up from germline, CDR1 is GTSNPN and CDR2 is SVGIG (reference sequence). Trimming removed 0 bases from V and 4 bases from J; junction bases left unmatched: 8. The CDR3 runs to 16 residues. Written as DNA, the CDR3 is TGTGCCTGGAGTGTAATTAGCGGGAGGTTGGGAGAGACCCAGTACTTC. Translation: CAWSVISGRLGETQYF.

The chain links TRBV6-5 to TRBJ2-1; D uncertain. This CDR3 has 10 residues. Germline CDR1 reads MNHEY; CDR2 reads SVGAGI. V shed 10 bases and J shed 8 bases, with 9 bases lying between them. DNA of the CDR3: TGTGCCACCCTGGGCCATGAGCAGTTCTTC. It translates to CATLGHEQFF.

The V and J genes are TRBV6-1 and TRBJ2-7, with D possibly being TRBD1 (5 bases). Germline V gene sequence: CDR1 MNHNS, CDR2 SASEGT. Trimming removed 6 bases from V and 1 base from J, with 10 bases in between. The CDR3 totals 13 residues. The CDR3 sequence: CASRRQQSYEQYF. CDR3 nucleotide sequence: TGTGCCAGCAGGAGACAGCAGTCCTACGAGCAGTACTTC.